This T cell receptor beta chain was profiled in a study of Ad26.COV2.S vaccination and SARS-CoV-2 variants. Study at large: Administration of Ad26.COV2.S was intramuscular, either once or twice 56 days apart.

Study-level findings and limits: For non-spike TCRs, breadth in vaccine recipients resembled that in placebo recipients.

Treatment given: 15 to 20 received Ad26.COV2.S at low or high dose, single or two shots; several received placebo; per-sample allocation not given. Specimens were obtained on day 63 following the first vaccine or placebo injection. In Boston, an adult donor aged 18-55 years took part. Germline V gene lookup returns CDR1 SGHNT and CDR2 YYREEE (reference sequence). The V end was cut by 6 bases, the J end by 7 bases, with 20 bases between. The CDR3 contains 15 residues. Assay: immunoSEQ multiplex PCR; the TCRdb copy retains only in-frame clones and omits some. The sample shows over 400,000 clones, about 92% of them seen only once. As concerns this clone: Its antigen is currently unknown.

The sequence was obtained from a person between 18 and 65 years old who received the Ad26.COV2.S COVID-19 vaccine or a placebo. Sequencing used peripheral blood, obtained in a trial of Ad26.COV2.S vaccine versus placebo. The gene calls are TRBV5-4 and TRBJ2-1; a possible D gene is TRBD2 (5 bases). CDR3 residues: CASTRPGNADNEQFF. CDR3 nucleotide sequence: TGTGCCAGCACGCGGCCCGGGAACGCCGATAATGAGCAGTTCTTC.